This T cell receptor (beta chain) was found in a study of response to subunit inactivated influenza vaccine. Using its own MiXCR run on the RT-PCR reads, TCRdb lists one record per CDR3 protein. The sample has some 550,000 distinct CDR3 sequences, approximately 24% seen once. The CDR3 covers 15 residues. Trimming cost V 6 bases and J 2 bases, with 19 bases left between them. CDR1 is SQVTM and CDR2 is ANQGSEA in the germline V gene. These data were also filed under a second study, of T cells expressing NK-cell markers. According to that study: TCR beta libraries carry UMIs added by 5'RACE template switching. HCMV serostatus: seven of eight sequenced donors positive, one negative.

The rearrangement uses TRBV29-1 and TRBJ2-5; tentative D call: TRBD2 (6 bases). The source material was CD4+ T cells sorted from PBMCs, sampled 11 to 12 days after vaccination. The receptor was derived from a man aged 50-59 years who received an inactivated influenza vaccine. CDR3 sequence reads: CSVKLATRRQETQYF. CDR3 DNA: TGCAGCGTAAAACTAGCTACTCGTCGGCAAGAGACCCAGTACTTC.